This T cell receptor (beta chain) is from a study of graft-versus-host responses after intestinal transplantation. In germline, CDR1 is SGHDN, CDR2 FVKESK. The CDR3 spans 16 residues. With 3 bases clipped from V and 7 bases from J, the junction kept 7 bases outside the gene matches. Concerning this clone: Antigen specificity is unknown.

TCRdb's table, derived via immunoSEQ multiplex PCR, lists solely in-frame clones and lacks some. The repertoire holds 23,000 or so clones, almost 85% seen once, with over 0.75% in the top ten. The rearrangement joins TRBV14 to TRBJ2-5; 14 positions agree with TRBD2. The source material was unstimulated CD8+ T cells sorted from spleen or lymph node cells, sampled before transplant. This TCR was recovered from a human donor who was the organ donor for an intestinal transplant. The CDR3 DNA is TGTGCCAGCAGCCAGGGACTAGCGGGAGCTCCGGTGACCCAGTACTTC. It encodes CASSQGLAGAPVTQYF.